The rows below give T cell receptor beta chains drawn from one sample of a study of blood T cell repertoires in COVID-19. Produced via immunoSEQ multiplex PCR; TCRdb's table is partial and in-frame only. The sample lists 70,000 to 95,000 clones; around 90% were seen once. The sequenced material came from peripheral blood. These receptors were taken from a woman aged 50 to 60 in a cohort sampled during active COVID-19. Each CDR3 is given with its conserved first and last residue. The D gene is left open where the match is weak. Clone size appears in some rows only: once, few, many, or a class for an expanded clone.

clone size	D gene	V gene	J gene	CDR3 protein	CDR3 DNA
-	-	TRBV7-9	TRBJ1-4	CASSSGRVSGEKLFF	TGTGCCAGCAGCTCCGGTCGAGTGAGTGGTGAAAAACTGTTTTTT
-	-	TRBV5-1	TRBJ2-7	CASSNSNPPYEQYF	TGCGCCAGCAGTAACAGCAACCCACCCTACGAGCAGTACTTC
once	-	TRBV28	TRBJ1-6	CASTLGGPNSPLHF	TGTGCCAGCACCCTCGGGGGGCCTAATTCACCCCTCCACTTT
once	-	TRBV27	TRBJ2-1	CASSFSRVENEQFF	TGTGCCAGCAGTTTTAGCAGGGTGGAAAATGAGCAGTTCTTC
few	TRBD2	TRBV7-9	TRBJ2-7	CASSLLLASTYEQYF	TGTGCCAGCAGCTTGTTACTAGCGAGTACCTACGAGCAGTACTTC
-	-	TRBV3-1/TRBV3-2	TRBJ2-1	CASSPGPGIHNEQFF	TGTGCCAGCAGCCCCGGTCCCGGGATCCACAATGAGCAGTTCTTC
-	-	TRBV28	TRBJ2-1	CASIPGGAYNEQFF	TGTGCCAGCATTCCGGGGGGCGCCTACAATGAGCAGTTCTTC
-	TRBD1	TRBV19	TRBJ1-2	CASNLPGQGFYGYTF	TGTGCCAGTAATCTCCCGGGACAGGGTTTCTATGGCTACACCTTC
few	-	TRBV12-3/TRBV12-4	TRBJ2-7	CASSSGENYEQYF	TGTGCCAGCAGTTCCGGGGAAAACTACGAGCAGTACTTC
-	-	TRBV23-1	TRBJ2-1	CAIPIRGDNEQFF	TGCGCCATCCCGATTCGGGGAGACAATGAGCAGTTCTTC
-	TRBD2	TRBV11-2	TRBJ2-5	CASSLGLAGGLQETQYF	TGTGCCAGCAGCTTAGGACTAGCGGGGGGTCTCCAAGAGACCCAGTACTTC
few	TRBD1	TRBV2	TRBJ1-6	CASSEEGALGNSPLHF	TGTGCCAGCAGTGAAGAGGGGGCGCTCGGTAATTCACCCCTCCACTTT
-	TRBD1	TRBV27	TRBJ1-1	CASSLKGTGVLRAFF	TGTGCCAGCAGTTTAAAGGGGACAGGGGTTCTGAGAGCTTTCTTT
-	TRBD2	TRBV5-1	TRBJ2-1	CASAHGLAVNNEQFF	TGCGCCAGCGCCCATGGACTAGCGGTAAACAATGAGCAGTTCTTC
-	-	TRBV10-3	TRBJ2-7	CAISDQTEQYF	TGTGCCATCAGTGACCAGACAGAGCAGTACTTC
-	TRBD2	TRBV6-4	TRBJ2-2	CASSVTSGVTGELFF	TGTGCCAGCAGTGTTACTAGCGGGGTCACCGGGGAGCTGTTTTTT
few	-	TRBV28	TRBJ1-1	CASVLNGIQAFF	TGTGCCAGCGTGCTAAACGGGATTCAGGCTTTCTTT
-	-	TRBV28	TRBJ2-7	CASSFSYEQYF	TGTGCCAGCAGTTTTAGTTACGAGCAGTACTTC
-	TRBD1	TRBV7-6	TRBJ1-6	CASSRDRGDNSPLHF	TGTGCCAGCAGCCGCGACAGGGGAGATAATTCACCCCTCCACTTT
-	-	TRBV10-3	TRBJ1-6	CAISESMGREHF	TGTGCCATCAGTGAGTCGATGGGCAGGGAACACTTT
-	TRBD2	TRBV7-9	TRBJ2-5	CASRPRAGDNQYF	TGTGCCAGCAGGCCACGAGCGGGAGATAACCAGTACTTC
-	TRBD1	TRBV30	TRBJ1-5	CAWSVRGQGMGSNQPQHF	TGTGCCTGGAGTGTACGGGGACAGGGGATGGGAAGCAATCAGCCCCAGCATTTT
-	-	TRBV6-1	TRBJ2-5	CASSEQGGGETQYF	TGTGCCAGCAGTGAACAGGGGGGAGGAGAGACCCAGTACTTC
-	-	TRBV18	TRBJ1-2	CASSPSGRGYGYTF	TGTGCCAGCTCACCATCAGGAAGGGGCTATGGCTACACCTTC
-	-	TRBV10-3	TRBJ1-3	CAISERSETRKTGNTIYF	TGTGCCATCAGTGAGCGCTCAGAGACTCGGAAAACTGGAAACACCATATATTTT
-	TRBD1	TRBV7-9	TRBJ1-1	CASSLVAGTALGEAFF	TGTGCCAGCAGCTTAGTTGCCGGGACAGCGCTAGGGGAAGCTTTCTTT
-	TRBD1	TRBV3-1/TRBV3-2	TRBJ2-7	CASSPLGGQTYEQYF	TGTGCCAGCAGCCCCCTTGGGGGACAGACCTACGAGCAGTACTTC
-	TRBD1	TRBV19	TRBJ1-5	CASSFGTALNQPQHF	TGTGCCAGTAGTTTCGGGACAGCTCTCAATCAGCCCCAGCATTTT
-	TRBD1	TRBV12-5	TRBJ1-5	CASGLTGGRQPQHF	TGTGCTAGTGGTTTGACAGGGGGAAGGCAGCCCCAGCATTTT
-	TRBD1	TRBV18	TRBJ2-6	CASSPRATGFSGANVLTF	TGTGCCAGCTCACCACGGGCGACAGGGTTCTCTGGGGCCAACGTCCTGACTTTC
-	-	TRBV10-3	TRBJ2-1	CAISGLRDNYNEQFF	TGTGCCATCAGTGGATTGAGGGACAACTACAATGAGCAGTTCTTC
-	-	TRBV7-9	TRBJ1-4	CASSPEGQRGEKLFF	TGTGCCAGCAGCCCCGAGGGACAACGAGGCGAAAAACTGTTTTTT
-	TRBD2	TRBV19	TRBJ2-4	CASTPRRLGGGLAGGAVVDIQYF	TGTGCCAGTACCCCCCGGCGCCTCGGGGGGGGACTAGCGGGAGGGGCAGTGGTGGACATTCAGTACTTC
-	TRBD1	TRBV6-5	TRBJ2-1	CASRRGQGAGNEQFF	TGTGCCAGCAGACGGGGACAGGGGGCGGGTAATGAGCAGTTCTTC
-	-	TRBV20-1	TRBJ2-7	CSAGSEVEQYF	TGCAGTGCTGGTTCAGAAGTGGAGCAGTACTTC
-	-	TRBV23-1	TRBJ2-4	CASGVGLAKNIQYF	TGCGCCAGCGGGGTGGGGCTAGCCAAAAACATTCAGTACTTC